The T cell receptor beta chain under discussion was sequenced for a study of blood T cells in healthy people across ages. Per individual sample, total RNA of at least 5 micrograms was extracted. With 7 bases removed from V and 5 bases from J, the gap between germline ends came to 12 bases. Germline-derived CDR1 and CDR2 are DFQATT and SNEGSKA (reference sequence). This CDR3 is built from 12 residues. Remarks on this clonotype: Its antigen is not known.

Points from the study as a whole: While age rose, TCR beta diversity per million T cells dropped in a roughly linear way.

A second PCR, run for 7 to 11 cycles, used a sample-barcoded 5' primer plus a J-beta primer mix. The authors tagged each cDNA molecule using a template-switch adaptor with 12 random nucleotides. TCRdb processed the 5' RACE reads anew with MiXCR; each CDR3 protein has one entry. The profile shows 1.5 million to 1.8 million distinct CDR3 sequences, roughly 43% of them singletons. Sequences were obtained from blood. The source of this sequence is a woman in her late teens or twenties in good health. This rearrangement joins TRBV20-1 to TRBJ1-5, with a possible D match to TRBD1 (5 bases). CDR3 coding DNA: TGCAGTGTCGGGAGGGGAGATCAGCCCCAGCATTTT. This encodes CSVGRGDQPQHF.